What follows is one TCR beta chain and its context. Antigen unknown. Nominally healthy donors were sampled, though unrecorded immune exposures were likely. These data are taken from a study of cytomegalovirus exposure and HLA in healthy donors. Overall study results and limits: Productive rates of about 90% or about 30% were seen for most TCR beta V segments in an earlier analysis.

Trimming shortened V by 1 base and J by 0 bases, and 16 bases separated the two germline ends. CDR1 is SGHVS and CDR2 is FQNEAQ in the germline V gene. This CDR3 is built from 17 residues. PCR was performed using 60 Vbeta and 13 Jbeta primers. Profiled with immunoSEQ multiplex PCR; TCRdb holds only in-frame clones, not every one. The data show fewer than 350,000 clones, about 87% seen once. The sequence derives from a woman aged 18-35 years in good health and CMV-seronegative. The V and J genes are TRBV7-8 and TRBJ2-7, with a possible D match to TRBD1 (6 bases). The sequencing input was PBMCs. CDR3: CASSLEGVGAGSYEQYF. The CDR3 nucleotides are TGTGCCAGCAGCTTAGAGGGGGTGGGGGCAGGCTCCTACGAGCAGTACTTC.